The clone carrying this T cell receptor beta chain occurred many times. Its antigen is unidentified. TCRdb used MiXCR to reprocess the 5' RACE reads, holding one entry per CDR3 protein. The sample includes some 1,600,000 distinct CDR3 sequences, around 33% of them seen just once. This record belongs to a study of identical twins. The germline V gene encodes CDR1 SEHNR and CDR2 FQNEAQ (reference sequence). Unmatched junction bases numbered 5, after V lost 4 bases and J lost 5 bases. The CDR3 is 14 amino acids. Broader study findings: Less excess twin sharing appeared in beta out-of-frame sequences. Out-of-frame alpha sequences common to twins exhibited an excess of low generation probability. Within cord blood, abundant beta clonotypes carried fewer insertions, but memory repertoires showed no such trend.

Sequenced input: cord blood. This TCR derives from a newborn girl in good health. The chain carries TRBV7-9 and TRBJ1-1; 9 nucleotides match TRBD1. CDR3 coding DNA: TGTGCCAGCAGCTCCCGACAGGGGGGAACTGAAGCTTTCTTT. Encoded protein: CASSSRQGGTEAFF. Supplemented by reference TRBV7-9 and TRBJ1-1, the full variable domain reads DTGVSQNPRHKITKRGQNVTFRCDPISEHNRLYWYRQTLGQGPEFLTYFQNEAQLEKSRLLSDRFSAERPKGSFSTLEIQRTEQGDSAMYLCASSSRQGGTEAFFGQGTRLTVV.